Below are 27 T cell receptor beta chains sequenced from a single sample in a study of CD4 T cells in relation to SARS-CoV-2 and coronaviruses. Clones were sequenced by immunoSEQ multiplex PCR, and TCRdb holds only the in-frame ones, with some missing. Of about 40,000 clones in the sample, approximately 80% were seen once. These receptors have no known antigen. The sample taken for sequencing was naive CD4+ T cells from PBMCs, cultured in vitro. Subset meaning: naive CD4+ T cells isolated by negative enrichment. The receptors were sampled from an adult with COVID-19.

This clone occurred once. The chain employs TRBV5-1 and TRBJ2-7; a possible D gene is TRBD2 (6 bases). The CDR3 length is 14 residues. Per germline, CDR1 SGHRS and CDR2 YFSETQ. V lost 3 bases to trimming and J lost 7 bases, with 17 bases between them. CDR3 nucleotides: TGCGCCAGCAGCTGGGGGGTGCAACTGGGGGAGCAGTACTTC. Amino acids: CASSWGVQLGEQYF. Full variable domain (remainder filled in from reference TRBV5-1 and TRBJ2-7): KAGVTQTPRYLIKTRGQQVTLSCSPISGHRSVSWYQQTPGQGLQFLFEYFSETQRNKGNFPGRFSGRQFSNSRSEMNVSTLELGDSALYLCASSWGVQLGEQYFGPGTRLTVT.

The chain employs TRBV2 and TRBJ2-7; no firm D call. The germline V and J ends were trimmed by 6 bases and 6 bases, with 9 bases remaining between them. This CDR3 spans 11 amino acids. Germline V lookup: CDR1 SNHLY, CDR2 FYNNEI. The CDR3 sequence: CASSSLGEQYF. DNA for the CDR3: TGTGCCAGCAGCTCCCTCGGCGAGCAGTACTTC.

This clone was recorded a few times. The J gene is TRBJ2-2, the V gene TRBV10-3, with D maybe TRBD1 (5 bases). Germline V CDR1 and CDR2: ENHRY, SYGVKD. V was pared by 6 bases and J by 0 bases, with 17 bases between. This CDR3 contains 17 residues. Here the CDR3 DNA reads TGTGCCATCAGCCTCCCCCTAGGACACCCGAACACCGGGGAGCTGTTTTTT. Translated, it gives CAISLPLGHPNTGELFF.

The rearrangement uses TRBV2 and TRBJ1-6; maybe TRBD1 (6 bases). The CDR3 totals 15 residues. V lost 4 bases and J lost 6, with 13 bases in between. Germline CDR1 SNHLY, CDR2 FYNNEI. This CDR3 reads CASSVEGGGNSPLHF. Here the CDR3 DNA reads TGTGCCAGCAGTGTTGAAGGGGGAGGTAATTCACCCCTCCACTTT.

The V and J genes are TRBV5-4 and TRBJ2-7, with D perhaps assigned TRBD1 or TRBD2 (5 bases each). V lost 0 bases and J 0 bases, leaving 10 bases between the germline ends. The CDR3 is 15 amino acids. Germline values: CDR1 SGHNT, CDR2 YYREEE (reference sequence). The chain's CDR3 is CASSLEGPLSYEQYF. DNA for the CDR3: TGTGCCAGCAGCTTGGAGGGACCCCTCTCCTACGAGCAGTACTTC.

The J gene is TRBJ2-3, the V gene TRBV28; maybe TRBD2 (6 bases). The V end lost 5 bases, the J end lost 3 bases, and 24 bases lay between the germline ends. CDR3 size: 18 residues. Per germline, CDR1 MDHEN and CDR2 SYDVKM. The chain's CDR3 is CASSHSIVGESGTDTQYF. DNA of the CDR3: TGTGCCAGCAGTCACTCCATCGTGGGGGAGAGCGGGACAGATACGCAGTATTTT.

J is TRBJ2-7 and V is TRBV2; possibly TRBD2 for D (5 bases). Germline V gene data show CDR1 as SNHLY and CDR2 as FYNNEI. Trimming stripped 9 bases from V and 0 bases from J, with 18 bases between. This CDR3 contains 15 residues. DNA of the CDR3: TGTGCCAGTCGAGGGATAACGGGCGGCTCCTACGAGCAGTACTTC. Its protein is CASRGITGGSYEQYF.

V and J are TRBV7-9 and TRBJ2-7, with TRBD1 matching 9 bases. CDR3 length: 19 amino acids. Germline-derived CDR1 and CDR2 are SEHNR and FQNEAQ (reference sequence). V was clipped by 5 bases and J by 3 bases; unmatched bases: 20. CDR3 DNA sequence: TGTGCCAGCAGCCGCTACCAATCTCCGGGACAGGGAAGGGGCTACGAGCAGTACTTC. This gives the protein CASSRYQSPGQGRGYEQYF.

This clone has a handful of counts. Here the CDR3 reads CASSFLRTVVDEQYF. The CDR3 coding sequence is TGTGCCAGCAGTTTCCTCCGGACAGTCGTGGACGAGCAGTACTTC. The chain carries TRBV28 and TRBJ2-7; tentative D call: TRBD1 (6 bases). Trimming took off 3 bases at V and 5 bases at J, with 17 bases between the two ends. Germline V gives CDR1 MDHEN, CDR2 SYDVKM. The CDR3 is made up of 15 amino acids.

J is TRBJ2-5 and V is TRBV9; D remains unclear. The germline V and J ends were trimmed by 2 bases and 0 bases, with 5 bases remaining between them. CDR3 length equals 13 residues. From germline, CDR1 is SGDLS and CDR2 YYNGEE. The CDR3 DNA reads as TGTGCCAGCAGCGTCACCAACCAAGAGACCCAGTACTTC. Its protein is CASSVTNQETQYF.

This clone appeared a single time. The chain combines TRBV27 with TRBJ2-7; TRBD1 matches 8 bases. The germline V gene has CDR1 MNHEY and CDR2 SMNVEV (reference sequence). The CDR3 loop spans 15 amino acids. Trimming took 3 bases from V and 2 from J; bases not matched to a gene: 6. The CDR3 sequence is CASSLGQAETYEQYF. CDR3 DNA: TGTGCCAGCAGTTTGGGACAGGCCGAAACCTACGAGCAGTACTTC.

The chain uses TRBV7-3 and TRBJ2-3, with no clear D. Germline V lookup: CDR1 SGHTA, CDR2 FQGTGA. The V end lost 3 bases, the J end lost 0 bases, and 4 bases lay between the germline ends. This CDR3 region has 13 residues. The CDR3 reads CASSLVSTDTQYF. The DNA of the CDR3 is TGTGCCAGCAGCTTGGTGAGCACAGATACGCAGTATTTT.

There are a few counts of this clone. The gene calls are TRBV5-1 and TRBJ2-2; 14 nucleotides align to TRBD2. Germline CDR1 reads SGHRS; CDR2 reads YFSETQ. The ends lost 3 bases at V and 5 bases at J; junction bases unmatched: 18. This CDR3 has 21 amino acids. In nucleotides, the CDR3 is TGCGCCAGCAGCTATCCTGAGACTAGCGGGAGGGCCGGAGGTTATACCGGGGAGCTGTTTTTT. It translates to CASSYPETSGRAGGYTGELFF.

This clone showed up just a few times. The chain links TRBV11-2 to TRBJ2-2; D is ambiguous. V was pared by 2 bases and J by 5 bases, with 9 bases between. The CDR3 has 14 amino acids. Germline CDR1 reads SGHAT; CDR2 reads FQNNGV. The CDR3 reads CASSLLLETGELFF. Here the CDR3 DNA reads TGTGCCAGCAGCTTATTGCTCGAAACCGGGGAGCTGTTTTTT.

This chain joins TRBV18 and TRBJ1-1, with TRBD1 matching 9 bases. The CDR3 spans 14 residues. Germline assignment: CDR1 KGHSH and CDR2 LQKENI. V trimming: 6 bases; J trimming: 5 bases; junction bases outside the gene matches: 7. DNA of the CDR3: TGTGCCAGCTCTCTGGGACAGGGAGGGACTGAAGCTTTCTTT. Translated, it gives CASSLGQGGTEAFF. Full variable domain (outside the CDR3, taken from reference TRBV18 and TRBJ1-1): NAGVMQNPRHLVRRRGQEARLRCSPMKGHSHVYWYRQLPEEGLKFMVYLQKENIIDESGMPKERFSAEFPKEGPSILRIQQVVRGDSAAYFCASSLGQGGTEAFFGQGTRLTVV.

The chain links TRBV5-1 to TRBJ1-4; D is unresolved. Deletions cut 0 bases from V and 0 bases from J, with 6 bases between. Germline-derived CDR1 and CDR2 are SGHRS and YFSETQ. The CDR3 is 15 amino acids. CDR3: CASSLVGTTNEKLFF. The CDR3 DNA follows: TGCGCCAGCAGCTTGGTGGGAACAACTAATGAAAAACTGTTTTTT. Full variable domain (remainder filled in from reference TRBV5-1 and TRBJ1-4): KAGVTQTPRYLIKTRGQQVTLSCSPISGHRSVSWYQQTPGQGLQFLFEYFSETQRNKGNFPGRFSGRQFSNSRSEMNVSTLELGDSALYLCASSLVGTTNEKLFFGSGTQLSVL.

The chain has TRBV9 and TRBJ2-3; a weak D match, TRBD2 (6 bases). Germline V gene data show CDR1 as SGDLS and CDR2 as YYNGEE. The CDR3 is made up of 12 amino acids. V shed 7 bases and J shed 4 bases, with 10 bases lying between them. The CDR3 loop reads CASGGSADTQYF. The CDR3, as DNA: TGTGCCAGCGGGGGGAGTGCAGATACGCAGTATTTT.

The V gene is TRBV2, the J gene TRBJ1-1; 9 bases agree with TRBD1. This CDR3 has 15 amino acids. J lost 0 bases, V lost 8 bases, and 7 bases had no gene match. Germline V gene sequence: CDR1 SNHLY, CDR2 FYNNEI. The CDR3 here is CASVGTGSVNTEAFF. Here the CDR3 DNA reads TGTGCCAGCGTCGGGACAGGGTCGGTGAACACTGAAGCTTTCTTT.

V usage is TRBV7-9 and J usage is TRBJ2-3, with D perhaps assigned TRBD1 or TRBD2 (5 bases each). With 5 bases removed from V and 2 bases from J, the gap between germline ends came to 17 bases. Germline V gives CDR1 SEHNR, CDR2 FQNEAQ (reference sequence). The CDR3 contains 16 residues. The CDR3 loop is CASSPPGRALTDTQYF. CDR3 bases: TGTGCCAGCAGCCCCCCGGGGCGGGCCCTCACAGATACGCAGTATTTT.

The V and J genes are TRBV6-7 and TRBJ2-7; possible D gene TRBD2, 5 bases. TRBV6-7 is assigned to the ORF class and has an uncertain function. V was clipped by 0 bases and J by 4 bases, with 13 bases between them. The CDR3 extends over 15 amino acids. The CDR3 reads CASSYSNSGEYEQYF. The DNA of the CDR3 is TGTGCCAGCAGTTACTCGAACAGCGGAGAGTACGAGCAGTACTTC.

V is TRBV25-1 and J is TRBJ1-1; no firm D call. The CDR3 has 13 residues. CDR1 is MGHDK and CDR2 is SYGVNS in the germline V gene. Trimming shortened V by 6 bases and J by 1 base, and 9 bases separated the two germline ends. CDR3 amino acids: CASRGLGNTEAFF. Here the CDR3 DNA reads TGTGCCAGCAGGGGGTTGGGGAACACTGAAGCTTTCTTT.

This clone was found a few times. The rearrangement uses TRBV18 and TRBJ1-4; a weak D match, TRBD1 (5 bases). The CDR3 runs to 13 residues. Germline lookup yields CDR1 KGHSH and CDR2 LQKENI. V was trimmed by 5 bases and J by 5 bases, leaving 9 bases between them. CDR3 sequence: CASSVAGNEKLFF. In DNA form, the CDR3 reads TGTGCCAGCTCAGTGGCAGGGAATGAAAAACTGTTTTTT.

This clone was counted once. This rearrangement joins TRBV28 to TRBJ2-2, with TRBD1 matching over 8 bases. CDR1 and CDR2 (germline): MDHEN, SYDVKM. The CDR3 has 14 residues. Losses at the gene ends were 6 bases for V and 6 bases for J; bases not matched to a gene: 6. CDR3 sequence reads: CASRPTGVAGELFF. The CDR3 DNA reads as TGTGCCAGCAGACCGACAGGGGTAGCCGGGGAGCTGTTTTTT.

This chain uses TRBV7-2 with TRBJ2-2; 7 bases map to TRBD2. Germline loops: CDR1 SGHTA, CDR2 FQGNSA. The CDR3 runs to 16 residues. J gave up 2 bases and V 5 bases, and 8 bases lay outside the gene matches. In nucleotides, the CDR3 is TGTGCCAGCAGCCCACAACCTAGCGGCAACACCGGGGAGCTGTTTTTT. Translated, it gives CASSPQPSGNTGELFF.

The DNA of the CDR3 is TGTGCCAGCAGCTTACAATCCCCCCTCCTCGGCACGCAGTATTTT. This encodes CASSLQSPLLGTQYF. The chain has TRBV7-2 and TRBJ2-3, with no clear D. Germline values: CDR1 SGHTA, CDR2 FQGNSA. The CDR3 spans 15 residues. V was shortened by 2 bases and J by 9 bases, with 18 bases between the two germline ends.

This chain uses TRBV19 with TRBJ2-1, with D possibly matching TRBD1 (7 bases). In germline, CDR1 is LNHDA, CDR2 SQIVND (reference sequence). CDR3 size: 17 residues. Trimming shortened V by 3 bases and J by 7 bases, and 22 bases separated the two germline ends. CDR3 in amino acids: CASSIFGEAGGTNEQFF. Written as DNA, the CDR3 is TGTGCCAGTAGTATTTTCGGAGAGGCAGGGGGGACAAATGAGCAGTTCTTC.

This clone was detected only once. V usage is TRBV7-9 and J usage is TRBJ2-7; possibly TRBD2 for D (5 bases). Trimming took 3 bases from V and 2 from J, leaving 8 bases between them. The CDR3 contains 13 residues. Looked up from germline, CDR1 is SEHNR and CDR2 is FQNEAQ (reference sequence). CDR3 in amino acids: CASSLDGTYEQYF. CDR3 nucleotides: TGTGCCAGCAGCTTGGACGGGACCTACGAGCAGTACTTC. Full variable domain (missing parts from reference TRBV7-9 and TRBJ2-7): DTGVSQNPRHKITKRGQNVTFRCDPISEHNRLYWYRQTLGQGPEFLTYFQNEAQLEKSRLLSDRFSAERPKGSFSTLEIQRTEQGDSAMYLCASSLDGTYEQYFGPGTRLTVT.